The 10 T cell receptor beta chains below come from one sample, sequenced in a study of blood T cell repertoires in COVID-19. Data came from immunoSEQ multiplex PCR; TCRdb stores just in-frame clones and leaves some out. The table includes about 140,000 clones, approximately 85% detected once. The sample taken for sequencing was peripheral blood. The receptors shown here come from a woman older than 75 with acute or convalescent COVID-19.

V gene TRBV5-1 combines with J gene TRBJ2-7; 9 bases agree with TRBD2. Germline CDR1 is SGHRS and CDR2 is YFSETQ. The CDR3 length is 15 residues. J was trimmed by 5 bases and V by 2 bases; bases with no gene match: 8. This chain's CDR3 is CASSLVAGGGHEQYF. The DNA of the CDR3 is TGCGCCAGCAGCTTAGTTGCGGGAGGGGGCCACGAGCAGTACTTC. The full variable domain, rest sourced from reference TRBV5-1 and TRBJ2-7, is KAGVTQTPRYLIKTRGQQVTLSCSPISGHRSVSWYQQTPGQGLQFLFEYFSETQRNKGNFPGRFSGRQFSNSRSEMNVSTLELGDSALYLCASSLVAGGGHEQYFGPGTRLTVT.

The gene calls are TRBV5-1 and TRBJ2-3; the D gene is possibly TRBD1 (6 bases). V shed 4 bases and J shed 4 bases, with 16 bases lying between them. Germline CDR1 is SGHRS and CDR2 is YFSETQ. CDR3 length: 15 amino acids. The CDR3 spells CASSVDRRISDTQYF. CDR3 nucleotide sequence: TGCGCCAGCAGCGTCGACAGGCGCATTTCAGATACGCAGTATTTT.

This clone showed up just once. The chain joins TRBV11-2 to TRBJ2-7; 9 bases are shared with TRBD1. CDR3 size: 16 residues. Unmatched junction bases numbered 9, after V lost 0 bases and J lost 6 bases. Per the germline V gene, CDR1 is SGHAT and CDR2 is FQNNGV. The CDR3 reads CASSLEGGTGLSEQYF. The CDR3 coding sequence is TGTGCCAGCAGCTTAGAGGGTGGGACAGGGTTAAGCGAGCAGTACTTC. Complete variable domain (other parts from reference TRBV11-2 and TRBJ2-7): EAGVAQSPRYKIIEKRQSVAFWCNPISGHATLYWYQQILGQGPKLLIQFQNNGVVDDSQLPKDRFSAERLKGVDSTLKIQPAKLEDSAVYLCASSLEGGTGLSEQYFGPGTRLTVT.

This clone was detected only once. V is TRBV7-2 and J is TRBJ2-3, with TRBD2 matching over 7 bases. The length of the CDR3 is 12 residues. After removal of 4 bases from V and 5 bases from J, the junction contained 0 bases not matched to a gene. Germline-derived CDR1 and CDR2 are SGHTA and FQGNSA. The CDR3 DNA sequence: TGTGCCAGCAGCTGGGGGGGAGATACGCAGTATTTT. Amino acids: CASSWGGDTQYF.

This chain joins TRBV19 and TRBJ2-7; D possibly corresponds to TRBD1 (5 bases). Between the trimmed V and J ends, which lost 6 bases and 2 bases, there was a span of 17 bases. The CDR3 has 15 residues. CDR1 is LNHDA and CDR2 is SQIVND in the germline V gene (reference sequence). This chain's CDR3 is CASRKDSFGPYEQYF. In DNA, the CDR3 is TGTGCCAGTAGAAAAGACAGTTTCGGGCCCTACGAGCAGTACTTC.

V is TRBV5-1 and J is TRBJ2-6; D is perhaps TRBD1 (5 bases). The CDR3 is made up of 15 amino acids. Germline V gene lookup returns CDR1 SGHRS and CDR2 YFSETQ. V was trimmed by 2 bases and J by 3 bases, leaving 9 bases between them. CDR3 DNA: TGCGCCAGCAGCTTAGGGGTCGTTGGGGCCAACGTCCTGACTTTC. The encoded protein is CASSLGVVGANVLTF. Using reference TRBV5-1 and TRBJ2-6 for the parts outside the CDR3, the full variable domain is KAGVTQTPRYLIKTRGQQVTLSCSPISGHRSVSWYQQTPGQGLQFLFEYFSETQRNKGNFPGRFSGRQFSNSRSEMNVSTLELGDSALYLCASSLGVVGANVLTFGAGSRLTVL.

The chain uses TRBV27 and TRBJ2-1; 10 positions agree with TRBD2. The germline CDR1 and CDR2 sequences are MNHEY and SMNVEV (reference sequence). CDR3 length: 17 amino acids. V lost 1 base, J lost 5 bases, and 8 bases stayed unmatched. The CDR3 DNA sequence: TGTGCCAGCAGTTTATTTAGGACCGGGACTAGCGACAATGAGCAGTTCTTC. Its translation: CASSLFRTGTSDNEQFF.

The chain has TRBV28 and TRBJ1-2, with 8 bases aligning to TRBD1. Per germline, CDR1 MDHEN and CDR2 SYDVKM. J lost 8 bases, V lost 4 bases, and 9 bases had no gene match. The CDR3 is made up of 14 amino acids. CDR3 bases: TGTGCCAGCAGTTCGGACAGGGCCATCAGAGGCTACACCTTC. Protein: CASSSDRAIRGYTF.

This clone was counted a few times. This chain joins TRBV6-5 and TRBJ2-7; 9 bases agree with TRBD1. The germline V gene has CDR1 MNHEY and CDR2 SVGAGI. The length of the CDR3 is 15 residues. The junction had 9 bases not matched to a gene; V was cut back by 6 bases and J by 3 bases. The CDR3 coding sequence is TGTGCCAGCAGCCAACAGACAGGGGGATACTACGAGCAGTACTTC. Residues: CASSQQTGGYYEQYF.

The rearrangement uses TRBV7-3 and TRBJ2-5, with D maybe TRBD1 (5 bases). The CDR3 length is 13 residues. V was shortened by 3 bases and J by 3 bases, with 8 bases between the two germline ends. Germline assignment: CDR1 SGHTA and CDR2 FQGTGA. CDR3 loop: CASSFGREETQYF. As DNA, the CDR3 is TGTGCCAGCAGCTTTGGCAGGGAAGAGACCCAGTACTTC. Based on the CDR3 plus reference TRBV7-3 and TRBJ2-5, the full variable domain is GAGVSQTPSNKVTEKGKYVELRCDPISGHTALYWYRQSLGQGPEFLIYFQGTGAADDSGLPNDRFFAVRPEGSVSTLKIQRTERGDSAVYLCASSFGREETQYFGPGTRLLVL.